This T cell receptor (beta chain) stems from a study of blood T cells in healthy people across ages. Trimming at V came to 10 bases and at J to 2 bases, leaving 9 bases not matched to a gene. Germline loops: CDR1 MNHNY, CDR2 SVGAGI (reference sequence). This CDR3 is built from 14 residues. Sample donors were healthy Caucasian individuals that came from Russia, aged roughly 6 to 90. For the second PCR, which ran for 7 to 11 cycles, a sample-barcoded 5' primer and a J-beta primer mix were used. TCRdb reprocessed the 5' RACE reads via MiXCR and lists one record per CDR3 protein. The sample holds some 930,000 distinct CDR3 sequences, almost 30% seen once. For this clonotype: Possible read error: a much larger clone is one base away.

This sample was shared with a second study, whose subject was T cells of mothers and their children. From that study: Every mother produced more than 10 million TCR beta CDR3 reads, whereas every child provided several million.

This chain uses TRBV6-6 with TRBJ2-5; 8 nucleotides agree with TRBD1. This TCR derives from a woman aged 40 to 55 in good health. Sequences were obtained from blood. The CDR3 loop is CANRGDGRQETQYF. CDR3 DNA: TGTGCCAACAGGGGGGACGGAAGACAAGAGACCCAGTACTTC.